This passage covers 24 T cell receptor beta chains from one sample sequenced in a study of T-cell reconstitution after alpha-beta-depleted transplantation in children. The authors prepared the TCRbeta library with unique molecular identifiers. In TCRdb, the PCR reads were re-called with MiXCR into one record per CDR3 protein. The sample yields about 900,000 distinct CDR3 sequences, 25% to 30% seen once. This specimen consisted of PBMCs, mostly from graft donor cells, obtained 360 days after TCRalphabeta/CD19-depleted stem cell transplant. The receptor set was obtained from a boy younger than two who had a stem cell transplant for SCID, so the T cells may come from the graft donor.

V and J are TRBV2 and TRBJ1-1; D is perhaps TRBD1 (6 bases). The CDR3 totals 13 residues. Per germline, CDR1 SNHLY and CDR2 FYNNEI. V was clipped by 6 bases and J by 11 bases, with 19 bases between them. In DNA, the CDR3 is TGTGCCAGCAGCGAACGACAGGTGGTCGGGGCTTTCTTT. Its protein product is CASSERQVVGAFF.

V and J are TRBV20-1 and TRBJ2-3, with D perhaps TRBD2 (5 bases). This CDR3 is built from 18 residues. CDR1 and CDR2 (germline): DFQATT, SNEGSKA (reference sequence). Trimming left V 0 bases short and J 6 bases short, with 25 bases between. CDR3 residues: CSARDWRRSLGRWDTQYF. DNA for the CDR3: TGCAGTGCTAGAGATTGGAGGCGTAGCTTAGGGCGTTGGGATACGCAGTATTTT.

This chain links TRBV4-2 with TRBJ1-5; 7 positions match TRBD1. The V and J ends lost 0 bases and 7 bases, in that order; junction bases with no gene match: 6. The CDR3 length is 15 residues. CDR1 LGHNA and CDR2 YNFKEQ come from the germline V gene. In DNA form, the CDR3 reads TGTGCCAGCAGCCAAGATCGAGGGGGCGACCAGCCCCAGCATTTT. Protein: CASSQDRGGDQPQHF.

Remarks on this clonotype: Sequence at one end of the junction differs from germline and may be a read error. The V gene is TRBV12-3 or TRBV12-4, the J gene TRBJ2-4; tentatively, D is TRBD1 (7 bases). There are 18 residues in the CDR3. CDR3 DNA sequence: TGTGCCAGCTGTTTAGCTTCGACAGGGAGGTTAAGGGCAAACATTCAGTACTTC. It codes for CASCLASTGRLRANIQYF.

This chain links TRBV20-1 with TRBJ2-3, with TRBD2 matching over 8 bases. The V gene end was trimmed by 7 bases and the J gene end by 2 bases; junction bases not matched to a gene: 5. The germline V gene has CDR1 DFQATT and CDR2 SNEGSKA (reference sequence). This CDR3 is built from 13 residues. Here the CDR3 DNA reads TGCAGTGGGATAGCGGGGTACACAGATACGCAGTATTTT. Translation gives CSGIAGYTDTQYF.

This rearrangement joins TRBV29-1 to TRBJ2-1; D is perhaps TRBD1 or TRBD2 (5 bases each). CDR3 length: 15 amino acids. The V and J ends lost 6 bases and 6 bases respectively, with 21 bases between them. The germline V gene encodes CDR1 SQVTM and CDR2 ANQGSEA. The CDR3: CSVSDGAAGVNEQFF. The CDR3 DNA follows: TGCAGCGTCTCCGACGGGGCGGCTGGGGTCAATGAGCAGTTCTTC.

The CDR3 DNA reads as TGCAGTGCTACTAGCGGGGGGGCCATTTACACAGATACGCAGTATTTT. Its translation is CSATSGGAIYTDTQYF. The V gene is TRBV20-1, the J gene TRBJ2-3, with 12 bases aligning to TRBD2. CDR3 size: 16 residues. With V trimmed by 4 bases and J by 2 bases, 7 bases remained unmatched. Germline V gives CDR1 DFQATT, CDR2 SNEGSKA (reference sequence).

The chain couples TRBV28 to TRBJ2-1; 12 bases line up with TRBD2. CDR3 size: 15 residues. Germline assignment: CDR1 MDHEN and CDR2 SYDVKM. J gave up 8 bases and V 5 bases, and 7 bases lay outside the gene matches. CDR3: CASSAPSGGDDEQFF. The CDR3 coding sequence is TGTGCCAGCAGTGCTCCTAGCGGGGGGGATGATGAGCAGTTCTTC.

This CDR3 reads CSARGDRGASYEQYF. For the CDR3, the DNA is TGCAGTGCTAGAGGGGACAGGGGAGCCTCCTACGAGCAGTACTTC. This chain connects TRBV20-1 to TRBJ2-7; 10 bases are a match to TRBD1. Germline V gives CDR1 DFQATT, CDR2 SNEGSKA (reference sequence). Trimming removed 1 base from V and 0 bases from J; junction bases left unmatched: 3. This CDR3 contains 15 residues.

This clonotype was seen a few times. This rearrangement joins TRBV10-3 to TRBJ1-2; D gene uncertain. The CDR3 is 13 residues long. V shed 2 bases and J shed 1 base, with 5 bases lying between them. The germline gives CDR1 ENHRY, CDR2 SYGVKD. The CDR3 loop is CAISEGVNYGYTF. CDR3 DNA: TGTGCCATCAGTGAGGGGGTTAACTATGGCTACACCTTC.

The genes are TRBV5-1 and TRBJ2-7; 10 bases line up with TRBD2. CDR1 SGHRS and CDR2 YFSETQ come from the germline V gene. There are 18 residues in the CDR3. Unmatched junction bases numbered 14, after V lost 5 bases and J lost 0 bases. The CDR3 DNA reads TGCGCCAGCAGAAGGGTCCTAGCGGGGGCCACCGGCTCCTACGAGCAGTACTTC. This encodes CASRRVLAGATGSYEQYF.

The chain employs TRBV28 and TRBJ2-1; 8 bases match TRBD1. The germline gives CDR1 MDHEN, CDR2 SYDVKM. Trimming at V came to 3 bases and at J to 0 bases, leaving 4 bases not matched to a gene. The CDR3 extends over 16 amino acids. This CDR3 is CASSFLDRGSYNEQFF. In nucleotides, the CDR3 is TGTGCCAGCAGTTTCCTAGACAGGGGCTCCTACAATGAGCAGTTCTTC. The variable domain in full, completed from reference TRBV28 and TRBJ2-1, reads DVKVTQSSRYLVKRTGEKVFLECVQDMDHENMFWYRQDPGLGLRLIYFSYDVKMKEKGDIPEGYSVSREKKERFSLILESASTNQTSMYLCASSFLDRGSYNEQFFGPGTRLTVL.

The rearrangement joins TRBV5-1 to TRBJ2-1, with 7 bases fitting TRBD2. Germline V gives CDR1 SGHRS, CDR2 YFSETQ. CDR3 length equals 17 residues. Unmatched junction bases numbered 10, after V lost 4 bases and J lost 0 bases. CDR3 residues: CASSPGRGASSYNEQFF. The CDR3 DNA follows: TGCGCCAGCAGCCCGGGGAGGGGTGCAAGCTCCTACAATGAGCAGTTCTTC.

V is TRBV7-6 and J is TRBJ2-1; the D is unclear. Looked up from germline, CDR1 is SGHVS and CDR2 is FNYEAQ. The ends were cut back, 5 bases at V and 6 bases at J, with 14 bases in the middle. The CDR3 has 14 amino acids. CDR3 DNA: TGTGCCAGCAGCCCGGGCCCGTACCTCAATGAGCAGTTCTTC. Amino acids: CASSPGPYLNEQFF. The whole variable domain, filled in from reference TRBV7-6 and TRBJ2-1, reads GAGVSQSPRYKVTKRGQDVALRCDPISGHVSLYWYRQALGQGPEFLTYFNYEAQQDKSGLPNDRFSAERPEGSISTLTIQRTEQRDSAMYRCASSPGPYLNEQFFGPGTRLTVL.

The gene calls are TRBV6-1 and TRBJ1-5; TRBD1 matches at 8 bases. The germline V gene encodes CDR1 MNHNS and CDR2 SASEGT. The CDR3 consists of 15 residues. The trim removed 6 bases at V and 2 bases at J, leaving 6 bases unmatched. This chain's CDR3 is CASSPQGGGNQPQHF. The CDR3 DNA follows: TGTGCCAGCAGCCCACAGGGGGGAGGCAATCAGCCCCAGCATTTT.

The chain combines TRBV12-3 or TRBV12-4 with TRBJ2-5; the match to TRBD1 covers 10 bases. The CDR3 sequence is 13 residues long. V gave up 3 bases and J gave up 7 bases; unmatched junction bases: 2. CDR3 protein: CASSFGDRGTQYF. In nucleotides, the CDR3 is TGTGCCAGCAGTTTCGGGGACAGGGGGACCCAGTACTTC.

This chain uses TRBV12-3 or TRBV12-4 with TRBJ2-3; 7 nucleotides align to TRBD2. CDR3 size: 14 residues. V gave up 8 bases and J gave up 4 bases; unmatched junction bases: 9. DNA for the CDR3: TGTGCCAGCTCCACCAGGGAGGGCGCAGATACGCAGTATTTT. It encodes CASSTREGADTQYF.

This clonotype was seen a few times. V usage is TRBV7-8 and J usage is TRBJ2-7, with D perhaps TRBD1 (7 bases). The CDR3 sequence is 14 residues long. CDR1 and CDR2 (germline): SGHVS, FQNEAQ. V was shortened by 3 bases and J by 3 bases, with 12 bases between the two germline ends. CDR3 amino acids: CASSFLQGGYEQYF. DNA for the CDR3: TGTGCCAGCAGCTTTCTGCAGGGGGGCTACGAGCAGTACTTC.

This chain joins TRBV20-1 and TRBJ2-3; 8 positions agree with TRBD2. CDR1 and CDR2 (germline): DFQATT, SNEGSKA (reference sequence). This CDR3 spans 14 amino acids. With 6 bases clipped from V and 2 bases from J, the junction kept 7 bases outside the gene matches. In nucleotides, the CDR3 is TGCAGTGCGACTAAGCGGGGGAACACAGATACGCAGTATTTT. Translation gives CSATKRGNTDTQYF.

This clonotype was seen repeatedly, ten times or more. The rearrangement joins TRBV20-1 to TRBJ2-7; 7 nucleotides line up with TRBD1. V shed 4 bases, J shed 0 bases, and the junction held 6 bases outside the gene matches. The CDR3 runs to 14 residues. CDR1 is DFQATT, CDR2 SNEGSKA, per germline (reference sequence). The CDR3 loop reads CSANRQGDSYEQYF. The CDR3 DNA reads TGCAGTGCTAATAGACAGGGAGACTCCTACGAGCAGTACTTC.

This clonotype was detected only a few times. The genes are TRBV4-2 and TRBJ2-1, with 10 bases fitting TRBD2. The CDR3 loop spans 15 amino acids. The trim removed 0 bases at V and 6 bases at J, leaving 2 bases unmatched. Germline V gene sequence: CDR1 LGHNA, CDR2 YNFKEQ. CDR3 nucleotides: TGTGCCAGCAGCCAAGATAGACTAGCGGGCAATGAGCAGTTCTTC. It yields the protein CASSQDRLAGNEQFF.

The J gene is TRBJ1-1, the V gene TRBV10-3; 12 nucleotides match TRBD1. The length of the CDR3 is 18 residues. V trimming: 6 bases; J trimming: 4 bases; junction bases outside the gene matches: 15. From germline, CDR1 is ENHRY and CDR2 SYGVKD. CDR3 in DNA: TGTGCCATCAGATCTCCACCGGGACAGGGGGCGCGGAGCACTGAAGCTTTCTTT. This codes for CAIRSPPGQGARSTEAFF.

In its sample, this clonotype was seen a few times. The V gene is TRBV29-1, the J gene TRBJ1-1; 7 positions match TRBD1. Trimming at V came to 6 bases and at J to 0 bases, leaving 13 bases not matched to a gene. Looked up from germline, CDR1 is SQVTM and CDR2 is ANQGSEA. CDR3 length: 16 amino acids. In DNA form, the CDR3 reads TGCAGCGTCCGACAGGGAAAGTTCCACATGAACACTGAAGCTTTCTTT. This translates into CSVRQGKFHMNTEAFF.

This clonotype is a singleton in its sample. The CDR3 coding sequence is TGTGCCAGCTTAGGGCAGGTAGGGGGGGAGCAGTACTTC. This translates into CASLGQVGGEQYF. The rearrangement uses TRBV12-3 or TRBV12-4 and TRBJ2-7; D is perhaps TRBD1 or TRBD2 (6 bases each). V was clipped by 8 bases and J by 7 bases, with 18 bases between them. CDR3 length equals 13 residues.